This T cell receptor beta chain was captured in a study of post-analysis software for immune sequencing data (dated by TCRdb to 2013 to 2016). Describing the broader study: Relapsing-remitting, secondary progressive and progressive-relapsing multiple sclerosis were recorded as disease courses, and subtype annotation was lacking for some patients. The multiple sclerosis patient repertoires were compared with 11 previously published healthy control repertoires from donors aged about 6 to 26 years. A subset of samples was prepared in parallel using single-end sample barcoding, then pooled and co-amplified after Illumina adapter ligation. The study at large found these results: Roughly 5 TRBV segments, including TRBV5-6, TRBV5-1 and TRBV20-1, were significantly more frequent in patients than controls. The multiple sclerosis patient group was slightly younger than the control group. Normalized Chao1 diversity was significantly lower in multiple sclerosis patients than controls, suggesting substantial peripheral T-cell clonal expansion. Direct clustering with F measure revealed strong co-clustering of samples prepared in the same batch, which led to a batch-effect correction.

This clonotype was seen only a few times. The specificity of this receptor is unknown. No much larger clone is present one base from it, and per-base qualities are unavailable. The CDR3, from cysteine to phenylalanine, totals 16 residues. The read is trimmed to its CDR3 DNA, 48 bases read in frame from base 1. Taken from the germline V gene, the CDR1 and CDR2 loops are SGHAT and FQNNGV. The V and J ends are trimmed by 2 bases and 5 bases, leaving 18 bases between them. The library was obtained by PCR. Sequencing used an Illumina HiSeq 2500. To reduce PCR and sequencing biases, unique molecular identifiers were incorporated into the TCR beta cDNA libraries. Roughly 500,000 cDNA molecules were obtained for every 1 to 10 million input T cells, so each molecule roughly corresponded to one T cell. Patient libraries were prepared and sequenced with the same protocol used for the earlier healthy control dataset. Samples belonging to the same batch were prepared together, multiplexed and sequenced on a shared HiSeq lane. Per the authors' processing: Raw barcoded reads were processed with MIGEC, discarding single-read molecular identifier groups before consensus assembly and CDR3 extraction. Clonotype tables were post-analysed with VDJtools, normalizing diversity by down-sampling all datasets to the smallest sample size. Repertoire overlap clustering matched CDR3 amino acid but not nucleotide sequences to correct batch-related cross-sample contamination. The raw public data were reprocessed by TCRdb itself: fastp quality trimming at Q25, MiXCR clonotype calling, in-frame beta chains only. Rows with a matching CDR3 protein are joined into one entry that keeps the most common DNA and genes. What appears here as the V and J calls and clone size reflects TCRdb's work, not the paper's. This sample holds approximately 770,000 distinct CDR3 sequences; approximately 44% were observed only once. Roughly 4.9% of the sample lies in the top ten.

TCR beta repertoires were profiled from peripheral blood of roughly twelve young patients with multiple sclerosis to demonstrate the VDJtools post-analysis software. The multiple sclerosis patients were children and adolescents ranging in age from about 6 to 17 years. The sequencing sample was made of blood. This receptor was taken from a girl aged 10-17 years with multiple sclerosis. The rearranged segments are TRBV11-2 and TRBJ2-5; the D gene assignment is ambiguous. The DNA is TGTGCCAGCAGCTTAAGGAGACGGATCCCCCCCGAGACCCAGTACTTC. Translated, it gives CASSLRRRIPPETQYF.